This T cell receptor (beta chain) was sequenced in a study of CD8+ T cells in alopecia areata. Study results and caveats: Relative to mice, TCR sharing across patients was less clear, a difference possibly HLA-related. Scalp sample data also include resident alphabeta T cells from normal skin. Scalp lesions, especially in alopecia totalis/universalis, had higher clonality than normal scalp.

PBMCs provided sorted CD4+ and CD8+ T cells. This clone showed up just a few times. Its antigen is unknown. Deletions cut 3 bases from V and 3 bases from J, with 6 bases between. The germline V gene encodes CDR1 SGHRS and CDR2 YFSETQ. The CDR3 length is 12 residues. Following RNA extraction, reverse transcription yielded cDNA that acted as the sequencing template. The data were produced by immunoSEQ multiplex PCR, yet TCRdb's version contains in-frame clones alone and is incomplete. The table has approximately 150,000 clones, 55% seen once. The origin of this receptor is a human donor in good health. The chain has TRBV5-1 and TRBJ2-5, with D maybe TRBD2 (5 bases). The specimen was CD4+ T cells sorted from blood. The CDR3 bases are TGCGCCAGCAGCTGGGGAGAAGAGACCCAGTACTTC. Translation gives CASSWGEETQYF.